Shown below are 17 T cell receptor beta chains from a single sample sequenced in a study of post-analysis software for immune sequencing data. Study conclusions and caveats: Controls had lower frequencies than patients of about 5 TRBV segments, which included TRBV5-6, TRBV5-1 and TRBV20-1.

Antigens for these TCRs are unknown. The TCR beta cDNA libraries carried unique molecular identifiers. TCRdb analysed the PCR reads with MiXCR anew, one entry per CDR3 protein. The sample carries approximately 630,000 distinct CDR3 sequences, 55% to 70% recorded once. The sequenced sample consisted of blood. Receptor source: a girl aged 2 to 9 with multiple sclerosis.

This clonotype appeared a few times. The V gene is TRBV4-2, the J gene TRBJ1-1; the D is unclear. There are 12 residues in the CDR3. Between the trimmed V and J ends, which lost 1 base and 5 bases, there was a span of 5 bases. Germline assignment: CDR1 LGHNA and CDR2 YNFKEQ. CDR3: CASSQVSTEAFF. The DNA of the CDR3 is TGTGCCAGCAGCCAAGTTTCGACTGAAGCTTTCTTT.

The chain joins TRBV4-2 to TRBJ1-2; D perhaps matches TRBD1 (5 bases). The CDR3 runs 14 residues. Germline V CDR1 and CDR2: LGHNA, YNFKEQ. V gave up 0 bases and J gave up 6 bases, with 11 bases separating them. CDR3: CASSQDLGGNGYTF. For the CDR3, the DNA is TGTGCCAGCAGCCAAGACCTCGGGGGGAATGGCTACACCTTC.

J is TRBJ1-2 and V is TRBV5-1, with no clear D. From germline, CDR1 is SGHRS and CDR2 YFSETQ. This CDR3 contains 14 residues. V lost 0 bases and J 6 bases, leaving 12 bases between the germline ends. The CDR3 reads CASSLEGRVDGYTF. DNA for the CDR3: TGCGCCAGCAGCTTGGAGGGTCGTGTTGATGGCTACACCTTC.

This clonotype was recorded a few times. This CDR3 is CAISARGTDTQYF. The DNA of the CDR3 is TGTGCCATCAGTGCAAGGGGTACAGATACGCAGTATTTT. J is TRBJ2-3 and V is TRBV10-3; D may be TRBD1 (5 bases). CDR3 length equals 13 residues. The V gene's germline CDR1 is ENHRY and CDR2 SYGVKD. The V and J ends lost 4 bases and 3 bases respectively, with 8 bases between them.

This clonotype appeared a few times. This chain links TRBV29-1 with TRBJ2-1; perhaps TRBD2 as D (6 bases). CDR3 length: 12 amino acids. V was trimmed by 6 bases and J by 8 bases, leaving 14 bases between them. Germline V gene data show CDR1 as SQVTM and CDR2 as ANQGSEA. CDR3 DNA sequence: TGCAGCGTGGGTCAGGGAGGCGATGAGCAGTTCTTC. It yields the protein CSVGQGGDEQFF.

This clonotype was seen only a few times. This chain connects TRBV7-9 to TRBJ2-5; D perhaps matches TRBD2 (6 bases). CDR1 is SEHNR and CDR2 is FQNEAQ in the germline V gene (reference sequence). Trimming took 3 bases from V and 5 from J, leaving 13 bases between them. The CDR3 covers 14 residues. The CDR3 coding sequence is TGTGCCAGCAGCTTGGAGACTAGTTTGGAGACCCAGTACTTC. Translated: CASSLETSLETQYF. Full variable domain (outside the CDR3, taken from reference TRBV7-9 and TRBJ2-5): DTGVSQNPRHKITKRGQNVTFRCDPISEHNRLYWYRQTLGQGPEFLTYFQNEAQLEKSRLLSDRFSAERPKGSFSTLEIQRTEQGDSAMYLCASSLETSLETQYFGPGTRLLVL.

As concerns this clonotype: At one of its ends the junction is not consistent with the germline gene, which may arise from a read error. V and J are TRBV6-2 or TRBV6-3 and TRBJ2-4; D gene ambiguous. This CDR3 region has 13 residues. Germline V gives CDR1 MNHEY, CDR2 SVGEGT. DNA of the CDR3: TGTGCCAGCAGTAACGGCGCCAAAAACATTCTGTACTTC. This codes for CASSNGAKNILYF.

This chain joins TRBV5-1 and TRBJ2-7, with TRBD2 matching 9 bases. The CDR3 runs to 18 residues. The J segment lost 2 bases and the V segment lost 6 bases, leaving 18 bases of the junction unmatched. Germline CDR1 and CDR2: SGHRS and YFSETQ. The CDR3 coding sequence is TGCGCCAGCACACGGGACAGAACGACTAGCGGATCTACCTACGAGCAGTACTTC. This gives the protein CASTRDRTTSGSTYEQYF.

The table lists this clonotype with a few counts. This sequence joins TRBV12-3 or TRBV12-4 and TRBJ2-3, with D unresolved. The V end lost 6 bases, the J end lost 0 bases, and 10 bases lay between the germline ends. The CDR3 extends over 14 amino acids. CDR3 sequence: CASSRAVSTDTQYF. The CDR3 DNA follows: TGTGCCAGCAGCCGGGCCGTGAGCACAGATACGCAGTATTTT.

This clonotype was seen only a few times. The chain combines TRBV10-1 with TRBJ2-1; the D is unclear. The CDR3 is made up of 15 amino acids. V lost 4 bases, J lost 6 bases, and 16 bases lay in between. Per the germline V gene, CDR1 is WNHNN and CDR2 is SYGVQD (reference sequence). As DNA, the CDR3 is TGCGCCAGCAGTGCAGCCCCAGGAGAGGTCAATGAGCAGTTCTTC. Amino acids: CASSAAPGEVNEQFF.

The chain combines TRBV7-2 with TRBJ2-1, with 8 bases fitting TRBD2. V shed 1 base, J shed 5 bases, and the junction held 7 bases outside the gene matches. This CDR3 has 16 residues. Per the germline V gene, CDR1 is SGHTA and CDR2 is FQGNSA. CDR3 nucleotides: TGTGCCAGCAGCTTAGGGGCGGGAGGCCTCGACAATGAGCAGTTCTTC. It codes for CASSLGAGGLDNEQFF.

The J gene is TRBJ1-1, the V gene TRBV29-1; perhaps TRBD1 as D (6 bases). V was shortened by 2 bases and J by 8 bases, with 9 bases between the two germline ends. Per the germline V gene, CDR1 is SQVTM and CDR2 is ANQGSEA. There are 11 residues in the CDR3. The CDR3 reads CSVETDREAFF. The DNA for the CDR3 is TGCAGCGTTGAAACAGACAGGGAAGCTTTCTTT. Full variable domain (outside the CDR3, taken from reference TRBV29-1 and TRBJ1-1): SAVISQKPSRDICQRGTSLTIQCQVDSQVTMMFWYRQQPGQSLTLIATANQGSEATYESGFVIDKFPISRPNLTFSTLTVSNMSPEDSSIYLCSVETDREAFFGQGTRLTVV.

The CDR3 spells CASSQDPFGQGPSTDTQYF. CDR3 in DNA: TGTGCCAGCAGCCAAGATCCCTTTGGTCAGGGCCCTAGCACAGATACGCAGTATTTT. V usage is TRBV14 and J usage is TRBJ2-3, with D tentatively TRBD1 (5 bases). The CDR3 loop spans 19 amino acids. Germline V lookup: CDR1 SGHDN, CDR2 FVKESK. V was shortened by 0 bases and J by 0 bases, with 19 bases between the two germline ends.

The chain recombines TRBV10-3 with TRBJ2-3, with TRBD1 matching over 7 bases. Per germline, CDR1 ENHRY and CDR2 SYGVKD. The ends lost 5 bases at V and 2 bases at J; junction bases unmatched: 10. This CDR3 is 16 amino acids long. Written as DNA, the CDR3 is TGTGCCATCAGTACGACCGGGACAGCCTTCACAGATACGCAGTATTTT. Translating it yields CAISTTGTAFTDTQYF.

This chain connects TRBV2 to TRBJ2-5; 11 positions agree with TRBD1. J gave up 5 bases and V 6 bases, and 8 bases lay outside the gene matches. Germline V CDR1 and CDR2: SNHLY, FYNNEI. The CDR3 spans 15 residues. CDR3: CASSGGQGASETQYF. DNA for the CDR3: TGTGCCAGCAGCGGAGGACAGGGGGCCTCGGAGACCCAGTACTTC. The full variable domain, in which reference TRBV2 and TRBJ2-5 provide the parts outside the CDR3, is EPEVTQTPSHQVTQMGQEVILRCVPISNHLYFYWYRQILGQKVEFLVSFYNNEISEKSEIFDDQFSVERPDGSNFTLKIRSTKLEDSAMYFCASSGGQGASETQYFGPGTRLLVL.

The chain is built from TRBV20-1 and TRBJ1-6, with D unresolved. Germline lookup yields CDR1 DFQATT and CDR2 SNEGSKA (reference sequence). Trimming shortened V by 3 bases and J by 7 bases, and 7 bases separated the two germline ends. The CDR3 spans 12 residues. CDR3 sequence: CSARRGNSPLHF. CDR3 nucleotide sequence: TGCAGTGCTAGGAGAGGGAATTCACCCCTCCACTTT.

This clonotype appeared a single time. Germline is not matched at one junction end, which may reflect a read error. The chain uses TRBV12-3 or TRBV12-4 and TRBJ1-1, with D possibly matching TRBD1 (5 bases). The CDR3 extends over 15 amino acids. The CDR3 coding sequence is TGTGCCAGCGGTTTATCAGGGAACCCGCACACTGAAGCTTTCTTT. Translation gives CASGLSGNPHTEAFF.